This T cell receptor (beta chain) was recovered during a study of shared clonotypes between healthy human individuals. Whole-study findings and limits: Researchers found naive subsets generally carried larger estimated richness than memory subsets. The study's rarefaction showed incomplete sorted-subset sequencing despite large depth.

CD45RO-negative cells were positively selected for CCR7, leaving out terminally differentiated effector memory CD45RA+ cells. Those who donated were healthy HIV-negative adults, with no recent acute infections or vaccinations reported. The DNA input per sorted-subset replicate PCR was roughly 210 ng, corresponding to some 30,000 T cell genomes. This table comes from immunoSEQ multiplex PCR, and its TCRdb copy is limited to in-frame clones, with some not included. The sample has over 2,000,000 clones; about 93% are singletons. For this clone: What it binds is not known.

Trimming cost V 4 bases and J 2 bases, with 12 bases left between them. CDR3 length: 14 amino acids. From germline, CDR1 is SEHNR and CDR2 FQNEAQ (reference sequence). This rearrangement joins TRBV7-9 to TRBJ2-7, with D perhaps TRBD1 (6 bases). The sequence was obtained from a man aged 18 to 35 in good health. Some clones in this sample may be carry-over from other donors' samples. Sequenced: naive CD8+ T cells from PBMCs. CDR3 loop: CASSSGDNPYEQYF. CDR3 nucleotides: TGTGCCAGCAGCTCAGGGGACAATCCCTACGAGCAGTACTTC.